The rows below give T cell receptor beta chains drawn from one sample of a study of cytomegalovirus exposure and HLA in healthy donors. This table comes from immunoSEQ multiplex PCR, and its TCRdb copy is limited to in-frame clones, with some not included. Altogether roughly 150,000 clones are present, roughly 70% being singletons, with the ten largest covering under 5.5%. The sequenced material came from PBMCs. All receptors come from a woman younger than 35 in good health and CMV-seropositive. Both conserved end residues are part of each CDR3. The order of the fields is V gene, D gene, clone size, J gene, CDR3 protein, CDR3 DNA. D genes are given only for firm matches. Size is omitted from some rows. Given values are once, few, many or a class for expanded clones.

TRBV7-2	TRBD1	-	TRBJ1-2	CASSETRDRAVEGYTF	TGTGCCAGCAGCGAAACTCGGGACAGGGCTGTGGAGGGCTACACCTTC
TRBV5-4	-	-	TRBJ2-2	CASSLDLWSGGPPNTGELFF	TGTGCCAGCAGCCTGGATCTCTGGTCCGGGGGGCCTCCGAACACCGGGGAGCTGTTTTTT
TRBV14	TRBD2	-	TRBJ2-7	CASSLSGTSGGPTYEQYF	TGTGCCAGCAGCCTATCTGGGACTAGCGGGGGGCCTACCTACGAGCAGTACTTC
TRBV30	-	-	TRBJ1-5	CAWSVQGNQPQHF	TGTGCCTGGAGTGTACAGGGTAATCAGCCCCAGCATTTT
TRBV11-2	TRBD2	-	TRBJ2-7	CASSQLSGVSSYEQYF	TGTGCCAGCAGCCAGCTCAGCGGGGTGAGCTCCTACGAGCAGTACTTC
TRBV7-2	TRBD1	-	TRBJ2-2	CASRPGQGIINTGELFF	TGTGCCAGCAGACCGGGACAGGGAATCATTAACACCGGGGAGCTGTTTTTT
TRBV11-2	-	-	TRBJ2-1	CASSLTASYNEQFF	TGTGCCAGCAGCTTAACTGCCTCCTACAATGAGCAGTTCTTC
TRBV13	TRBD1	-	TRBJ2-1	CASSPTGTGDSNEQFF	TGTGCCAGCAGCCCGACCGGGACAGGGGACTCCAATGAGCAGTTCTTC
TRBV7-2	-	-	TRBJ1-6	CASSLGRGAYNSPLHF	TGTGCCAGCAGCTTAGGCAGGGGCGCCTATAATTCACCCCTCCACTTT
TRBV7-5	-	-	TRBJ2-5	CARIRGGLAEGYQETQYF	TGTGCCAGAATTAGGGGGGGACTAGCGGAAGGGTACCAAGAGACCCAGTACTTC
TRBV29-1	-	-	TRBJ2-1	CSVDGRPPTYNEQFF	TGCAGCGTTGATGGCCGTCCGCCGACCTACAATGAGCAGTTCTTC
TRBV7-2	-	-	TRBJ2-2	CASSLSGGGAAGELFF	TGTGCCAGCAGCTTAAGCGGAGGGGGGGCGGCCGGGGAGCTGTTTTTT
TRBV4-1	TRBD1	-	TRBJ1-5	CASSQEDRDTQPQHF	TGCGCCAGCAGCCAAGAGGACAGGGATACTCAGCCCCAGCATTTT
TRBV7-9	TRBD1	-	TRBJ2-3	CASSLGDRGPGDTQYF	TGTGCCAGCAGCTTAGGGGACAGGGGGCCGGGAGATACGCAGTATTTT
TRBV14	TRBD1	-	TRBJ1-5	CASSLRQGPFTAQHF	TGTGCCAGCAGCCTCAGACAGGGGCCCTTCACGGCCCAGCATTTT
TRBV12-5	-	-	TRBJ1-2	CASGLAGNGYTF	TGTGCTAGTGGTTTGGCGGGGAATGGCTACACCTTC
TRBV5-5	TRBD2	-	TRBJ2-5	CASSFSGSQETQYF	TGTGCCAGCAGCTTTAGCGGGTCCCAAGAGACCCAGTACTTC
TRBV30	-	-	TRBJ2-3	CAWSVLSSTDTQYF	TGTGCCTGGAGTGTGTTGAGTTCGACAGATACGCAGTATTTT
TRBV6-5	-	once	TRBJ2-3	CASSELASTDTQYF	TGTGCCAGCAGTGAATTAGCTAGCACAGATACGCAGTATTTT
TRBV28	-	-	TRBJ1-1	CASSLRQAEAFF	TGTGCCAGCAGTCTTCGGCAGGCTGAAGCTTTCTTT
TRBV5-1	TRBD1	once	TRBJ1-2	CASSLPGQNYGYTF	TGCGCCAGCAGCTTGCCGGGACAGAACTATGGCTACACCTTC
TRBV10-3	TRBD1	-	TRBJ2-3	CAISPGQGSTDTQYF	TGTGCCATCAGTCCAGGACAGGGTAGCACAGATACGCAGTATTTT
TRBV27	-	once	TRBJ1-1	CASSFREIERGGAFF	TGTGCCAGCAGTTTCAGGGAGATCGAACGGGGGGGAGCTTTCTTT
TRBV7-2	TRBD1	-	TRBJ1-6	CASSFTGTGGNSPLHF	TGTGCCAGCAGTTTCACCGGGACAGGGGGAAATTCACCCCTCCACTTT
TRBV29-1	TRBD2	-	TRBJ2-5	CSVDLAGRQETQYF	TGCAGCGTTGATTTAGCGGGGAGGCAAGAGACCCAGTACTTC